These 22 T cell receptor beta chains came from one sample sequenced in a study of T cell responses to AZD1222 COVID-19 vaccine. Data came from immunoSEQ multiplex PCR; TCRdb stores just in-frame clones and leaves some out. In the table there are 100,000 to 150,000 clones, around 80% of which are singletons. This specimen consisted of peripheral blood, obtained 28 days after the second AZD1222 dose. The source is an adult who received the AZD1222 COVID-19 vaccine.

V is TRBV28 and J is TRBJ2-3, with 7 bases identical to TRBD1. There are 15 residues in the CDR3. J gave up 5 bases and V 2 bases, and 7 bases lay outside the gene matches. The germline V gene encodes CDR1 MDHEN and CDR2 SYDVKM. In nucleotides, the CDR3 is TGTGCCAGCAGTTTACCTCGACAGGGAGTAGATACGCAGTATTTT. Amino acids: CASSLPRQGVDTQYF.

The chain combines TRBV10-2 with TRBJ2-6; no clear D gene. The CDR3 has 13 amino acids. V lost 6 bases and J lost 2, with 5 bases in between. CDR1 is WSHSY, CDR2 SAAADI, per germline. This CDR3 is CASRGTGANVLTF. The CDR3 DNA reads as TGCGCCAGCAGGGGGACTGGGGCCAACGTCCTGACTTTC.

The V and J genes are TRBV10-2 and TRBJ2-7, with D hard to call. Germline-derived CDR1 and CDR2 are WSHSY and SAAADI. V dropped 6 bases and J dropped 2 bases, with 11 bases sitting between them. The CDR3 consists of 13 residues. The CDR3 DNA is TGCGCCAGCAGCGAATGGAAGACCTACGAGCAGTACTTC. Residues: CASSEWKTYEQYF.

V and J are TRBV4-3 and TRBJ2-5; 9 bases are shared with TRBD2. V shed 5 bases and J 4 bases; nucleotides not matched to a gene: 2. The CDR3 has 13 residues. CDR1 is LGHNA and CDR2 is YSLEER in the germline V gene. In DNA, the CDR3 is TGCGCCAGCAGCTTGGGACTAGCAGAGACCCAGTACTTC. Translating gives CASSLGLAETQYF.

The chain uses TRBV3-1 (or the pseudogene TRBV3-2) and TRBJ1-2; D unresolved. Trimming cost V 0 bases and J 4 bases, with 15 bases left between them. There are 16 residues in the CDR3. The germline gives CDR1 LGHDT, CDR2 YNNKEL (reference sequence). CDR3 nucleotide sequence: TGTGCCAGCAGCCAAGAAGAGGGAGCCGCGGCCTATGGCTACACCTTC. It codes for CASSQEEGAAAYGYTF.

The rearrangement uses TRBV30 and TRBJ1-6; D unresolved. CDR3 length: 13 residues. Germline loops: CDR1 GTSNPN, CDR2 SVGIG (reference sequence). V was cut by 0 bases and J by 7 bases, with 7 bases left in between. CDR3 sequence reads: CAWSVVENSPLHF. CDR3 in DNA: TGTGCCTGGAGTGTAGTGGAGAATTCACCCCTCCACTTT.

The chain carries TRBV18 and TRBJ2-5; D is undetermined. There are 15 residues in the CDR3. From germline, CDR1 is KGHSH and CDR2 LQKENI. The V end was cut by 2 bases, the J end by 1 base, with 11 bases between. CDR3 residues: CASSPSAAFQETQYF. The CDR3 nucleotides read TGTGCCAGCTCACCATCGGCGGCCTTCCAAGAGACCCAGTACTTC.

V gene TRBV9 combines with J gene TRBJ1-3; no definite D call. Germline-derived CDR1 and CDR2 are SGDLS and YYNGEE. V was pared by 0 bases and J by 2 bases, with 12 bases between. The CDR3 runs 16 residues. CDR3 sequence: CASSVEARQTGNTIYF. For the CDR3, the DNA is TGTGCCAGCAGCGTAGAGGCTAGGCAGACTGGAAACACCATATATTTT.

The V call is TRBV6-2 or TRBV6-3, the J call TRBJ2-2, with 8 bases aligning to TRBD2. Germline V lookup: CDR1 MNHEY, CDR2 SVGEGT. Germline trimming cut 6 bases from V and 0 bases from J; bases unmatched to any gene: 12. The CDR3 extends over 18 amino acids. The CDR3 coding sequence is TGTGCCAGCAGCCTCCTCGCTAGCGGGCCCTCGAACACCGGGGAGCTGTTTTTT. Encoded protein: CASSLLASGPSNTGELFF.

The chain employs TRBV5-1 and TRBJ2-3, with D possibly being TRBD1 or TRBD2 (6 bases each). This CDR3 has 13 residues. CDR1 is SGHRS and CDR2 is YFSETQ in the germline V gene. Trimming shortened V by 3 bases and J by 6 bases, and 11 bases separated the two germline ends. The CDR3 nucleotides are TGCGCCAGCAGCTCCGGGGGCGCGGATACGCAGTATTTT. Its protein is CASSSGGADTQYF.

The chain links TRBV7-6 to TRBJ2-1; 11 nucleotides agree with TRBD2. Germline V gene sequence: CDR1 SGHVS, CDR2 FNYEAQ. This CDR3 is built from 16 residues. V lost 5 bases and J lost 5; bases outside the gene matches: 8. The CDR3 DNA reads as TGTGCCAGCAGCCCCCGACTAGCGGGACGGAACAATGAGCAGTTCTTC. Protein sequence: CASSPRLAGRNNEQFF. The whole variable domain, filled in from reference TRBV7-6 and TRBJ2-1, reads GAGVSQSPRYKVTKRGQDVALRCDPISGHVSLYWYRQALGQGPEFLTYFNYEAQQDKSGLPNDRFSAERPEGSISTLTIQRTEQRDSAMYRCASSPRLAGRNNEQFFGPGTRLTVL.

The chain couples TRBV28 to TRBJ1-1; D ambiguous. Germline lookup yields CDR1 MDHEN and CDR2 SYDVKM. V was clipped by 5 bases and J by 3 bases, with 7 bases between them. The CDR3 totals 12 residues. CDR3 loop: CASSPRDTEAFF. The CDR3 region has the DNA TGTGCCAGCAGTCCGAGGGACACTGAAGCTTTCTTT.

The chain is built from TRBV10-3 and TRBJ2-1, with 7 bases matching TRBD2. J was trimmed by 0 bases and V by 6 bases; bases with no gene match: 5. The CDR3 spans 15 residues. CDR1 is ENHRY, CDR2 SYGVKD, per germline. This chain's CDR3 is CAIRPAGLSYNEQFF. For the CDR3, the DNA is TGTGCCATCAGACCAGCGGGGCTCTCCTACAATGAGCAGTTCTTC.

The chain links TRBV2 to TRBJ2-7, with D perhaps matching TRBD1 (7 bases). Trimming pared 5 bases from V and 4 bases from J, leaving 18 bases between. The germline V gene encodes CDR1 SNHLY and CDR2 FYNNEI. The CDR3 loop spans 15 amino acids. As DNA, the CDR3 is TGTGCCAGCAGTCCTAGGACAGGAGGAGGGTACGAGCAGTACTTC. Translation gives CASSPRTGGGYEQYF.

The gene calls are TRBV5-1 and TRBJ1-1; D may be TRBD1 (5 bases). The germline V gene encodes CDR1 SGHRS and CDR2 YFSETQ. The CDR3 contains 14 residues. The V end was cut by 2 bases, the J end by 3 bases, with 11 bases between. CDR3 nucleotides: TGCGCCAGCAGCTTTGCAGAAGGGGACACTGAAGCTTTCTTT. The encoded protein is CASSFAEGDTEAFF.

The rearrangement uses TRBV5-5 and TRBJ2-1; 9 bases agree with TRBD1. With V trimmed by 3 bases and J by 9 bases, 7 bases remained unmatched. CDR3 length: 14 residues. CDR1 SGHKS and CDR2 YYEKEE come from the germline V gene (reference sequence). The CDR3 spells CASSSPTGGIEQFF. CDR3 coding DNA: TGTGCCAGCAGCTCTCCGACAGGGGGAATTGAGCAGTTCTTC.

The genes are TRBV7-8 and TRBJ2-2; D assignment may be TRBD1 or TRBD2 (5 bases each). Trimming cost V 1 base and J 6 bases, with 12 bases left between them. Germline assignment: CDR1 SGHVS and CDR2 FQNEAQ. The CDR3 is made up of 15 amino acids. CDR3 region: CASSLGQWRPGELFF. The CDR3 coding sequence is TGTGCCAGCAGCTTAGGACAGTGGAGGCCCGGGGAGCTGTTTTTT.

The chain combines TRBV2 with TRBJ2-5; TRBD1 is a possible D gene (7 bases). Between the trimmed V and J ends, which lost 4 bases and 5 bases, there was a span of 17 bases. Germline CDR1 reads SNHLY; CDR2 reads FYNNEI. This CDR3 contains 15 residues. CDR3: CASSGSQGGGETQYF. In DNA form, the CDR3 reads TGTGCCAGCAGTGGAAGCCAGGGGGGCGGGGAGACCCAGTACTTC.

In this sample, this clone turned up once. The CDR3: CASSLSGTVSGNTIYF. As DNA, the CDR3 is TGCGCCAGCAGCTTGTCGGGGACAGTCTCTGGAAACACCATATATTTT. The chain employs TRBV5-1 and TRBJ1-3; 7 nucleotides line up with TRBD1. J was trimmed by 0 bases and V by 1 base; bases with no gene match: 4. Per the germline V gene, CDR1 is SGHRS and CDR2 is YFSETQ. The CDR3 runs 16 residues.

This clone was found once. The CDR3 DNA is TGTGCCAGCAGCTTAGTACCGGGGACGGCCTACGAGCAGTACTTC. It yields the protein CASSLVPGTAYEQYF. This chain connects TRBV11-2 to TRBJ2-7; D possibly uses TRBD1 or TRBD2 (5 bases each). Trimming cost V 1 base and J 2 bases, with 12 bases left between them. Germline V lookup: CDR1 SGHAT, CDR2 FQNNGV. The CDR3 sequence is 15 residues long.

The chain combines TRBV2 with TRBJ2-6, with D unclear. This CDR3 has 14 residues. Germline values: CDR1 SNHLY, CDR2 FYNNEI. V lost 5 bases to trimming and J lost 0 bases, with 5 bases between them. This CDR3 is CASSLSSGANVLTF. The CDR3 DNA follows: TGTGCCAGCAGTCTAAGCTCTGGGGCCAACGTCCTGACTTTC.

This clone was seen once. This chain links TRBV11-1 with TRBJ2-1, with D perhaps assigned TRBD1 or TRBD2 (5 bases each). The ends were cut back, 2 bases at V and 1 base at J, with 9 bases in the middle. The CDR3 spans 15 residues. CDR1 SGHAT and CDR2 FQDESV come from the germline V gene (reference sequence). As DNA, the CDR3 is TGTGCCAGCAGCTTACGGGACGGATCCTACAATGAGCAGTTCTTC. Its translation is CASSLRDGSYNEQFF.